The clone carrying this TCR beta chain was picked up a small number of times. Its target is not known. V shed 5 bases, J shed 5 bases, and the junction held 5 bases outside the gene matches. The CDR3 extends over 13 amino acids. Germline V CDR1 and CDR2: MNHNS, SASEGT. The data originate from a study of T cells after yellow fever vaccination. Whole-study results and caveats: Reappearance after the booster was seen for most primary-vaccination clones, at 96% CD4 and about 90% CD8.

TCRdb called the 5' RACE reads again in MiXCR, with one record for every CDR3 protein. The table records 500,000 to 650,000 distinct CDR3 sequences, 9% to 15% of them present only once. V usage is TRBV6-1 and J usage is TRBJ1-2, with 7 bases fitting TRBD1. The material sequenced was PBMCs, taken on the day of the yellow fever booster vaccination. The clonotype comes from a young man who received the YFV17D yellow fever vaccine. The CDR3 reads CASSKGADYGYTF. In nucleotides, the CDR3 is TGTGCCAGCAGTAAGGGGGCAGATTATGGCTACACCTTC.